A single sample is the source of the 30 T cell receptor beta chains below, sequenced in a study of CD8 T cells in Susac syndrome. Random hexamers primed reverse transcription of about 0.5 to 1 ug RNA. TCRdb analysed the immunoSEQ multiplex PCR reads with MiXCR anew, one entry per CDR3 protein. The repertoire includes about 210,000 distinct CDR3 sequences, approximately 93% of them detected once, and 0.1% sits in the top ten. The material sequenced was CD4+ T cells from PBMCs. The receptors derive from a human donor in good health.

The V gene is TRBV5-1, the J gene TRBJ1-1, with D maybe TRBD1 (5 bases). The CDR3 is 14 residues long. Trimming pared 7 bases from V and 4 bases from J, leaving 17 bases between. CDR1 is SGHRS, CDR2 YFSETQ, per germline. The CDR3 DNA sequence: TGCGCCAGCGACCCGGGGGACGGACGCACTGAAGCTTTCTTT. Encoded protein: CASDPGDGRTEAFF.

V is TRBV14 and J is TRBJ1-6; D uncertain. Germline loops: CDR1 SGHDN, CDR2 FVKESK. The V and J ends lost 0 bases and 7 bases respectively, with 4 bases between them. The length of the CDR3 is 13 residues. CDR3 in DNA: TGTGCCAGCAGCCAAGATCTGAATTCACCCCTCCACTTT. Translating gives CASSQDLNSPLHF. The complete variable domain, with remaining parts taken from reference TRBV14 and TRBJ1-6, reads EAGVTQFPSHSVIEKGQTVTLRCDPISGHDNLYWYRRVMGKEIKFLLHFVKESKQDESGMPNNRFLAERTGGTYSTLKVQPAELEDSGVYFCASSQDLNSPLHFGNGTRLTVT.

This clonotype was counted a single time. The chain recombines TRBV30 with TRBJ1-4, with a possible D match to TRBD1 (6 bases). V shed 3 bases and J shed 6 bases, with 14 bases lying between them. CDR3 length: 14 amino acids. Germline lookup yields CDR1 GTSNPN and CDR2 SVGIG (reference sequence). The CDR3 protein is CAWRQGTRDEKLFF. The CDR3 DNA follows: TGTGCCTGGAGGCAGGGGACACGGGATGAAAAACTGTTTTTT.

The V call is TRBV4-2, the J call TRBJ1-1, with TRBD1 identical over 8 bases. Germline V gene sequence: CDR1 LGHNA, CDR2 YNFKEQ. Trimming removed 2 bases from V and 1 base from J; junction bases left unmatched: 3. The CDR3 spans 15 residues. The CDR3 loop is CASSQRDRGNTEAFF. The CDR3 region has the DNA TGTGCCAGCAGCCAACGCGACAGGGGGAACACTGAAGCTTTCTTT.

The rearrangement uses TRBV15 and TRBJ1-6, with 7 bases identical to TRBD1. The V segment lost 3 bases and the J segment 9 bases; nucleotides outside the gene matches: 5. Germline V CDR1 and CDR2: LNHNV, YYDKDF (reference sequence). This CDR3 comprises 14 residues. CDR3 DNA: TGTGCCACCAGCAGCGACAGGGAACCTTCACCCCTCCACTTT. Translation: CATSSDREPSPLHF.

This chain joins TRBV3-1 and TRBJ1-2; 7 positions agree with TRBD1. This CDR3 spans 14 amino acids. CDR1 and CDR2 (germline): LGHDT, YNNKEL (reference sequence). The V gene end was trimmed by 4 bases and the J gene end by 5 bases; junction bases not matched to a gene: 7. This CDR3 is CASSLLDRPYGYTF. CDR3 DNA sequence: TGTGCCAGCAGCCTCCTGGACAGGCCGTATGGCTACACCTTC.

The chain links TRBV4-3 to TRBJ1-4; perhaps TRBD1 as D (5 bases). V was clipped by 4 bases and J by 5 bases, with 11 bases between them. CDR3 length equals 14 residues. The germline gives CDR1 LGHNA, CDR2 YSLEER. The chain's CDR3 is CASSRGLLNEKLFF. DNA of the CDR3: TGCGCCAGCAGCCGGGGACTGCTCAATGAAAAACTGTTTTTT.

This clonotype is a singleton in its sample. The CDR3 spells CASSLLQTQYF. The CDR3, as DNA: TGTGCCAGCAGTTTACTGCAGACCCAGTACTTC. The V gene is TRBV12-3 or TRBV12-4, the J gene TRBJ2-5, with no clear D. Trimming took off 2 bases at V and 6 bases at J, with 4 bases between the two ends. CDR3 length: 11 amino acids.

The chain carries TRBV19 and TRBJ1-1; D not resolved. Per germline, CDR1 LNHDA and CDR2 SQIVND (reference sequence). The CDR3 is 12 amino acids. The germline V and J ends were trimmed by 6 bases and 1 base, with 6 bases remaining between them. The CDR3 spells CASRYTNTEAFF. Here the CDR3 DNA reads TGTGCCAGTAGGTACACGAACACTGAAGCTTTCTTT.

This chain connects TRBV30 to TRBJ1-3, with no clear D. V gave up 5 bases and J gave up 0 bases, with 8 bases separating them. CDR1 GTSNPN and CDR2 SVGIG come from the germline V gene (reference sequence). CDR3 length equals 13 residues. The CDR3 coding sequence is TGTGCCTGGCGGTACGCCTCTGGAAACACCATATATTTT. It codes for CAWRYASGNTIYF.

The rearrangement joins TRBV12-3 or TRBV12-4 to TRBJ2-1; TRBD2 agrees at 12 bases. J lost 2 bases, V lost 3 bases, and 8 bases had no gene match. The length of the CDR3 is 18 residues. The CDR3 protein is CASSFALRTSGAYNEQFF. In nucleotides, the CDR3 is TGTGCCAGCAGTTTTGCCCTTAGGACTAGCGGGGCCTACAATGAGCAGTTCTTC.

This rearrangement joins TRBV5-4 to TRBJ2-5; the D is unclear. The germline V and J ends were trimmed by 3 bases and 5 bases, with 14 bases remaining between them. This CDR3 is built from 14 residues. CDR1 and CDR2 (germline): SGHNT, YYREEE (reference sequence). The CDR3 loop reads CASSSPNADETQYF. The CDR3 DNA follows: TGTGCCAGCAGCTCCCCGAACGCGGACGAGACCCAGTACTTC.

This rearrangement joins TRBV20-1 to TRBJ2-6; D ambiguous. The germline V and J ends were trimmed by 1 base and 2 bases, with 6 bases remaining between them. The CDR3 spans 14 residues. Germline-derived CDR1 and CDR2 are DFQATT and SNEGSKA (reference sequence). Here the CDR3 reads CSARGKTGANVLTF. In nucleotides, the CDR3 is TGCAGTGCTAGAGGGAAGACTGGGGCCAACGTCCTGACTTTC.

The CDR3 spells CASSLVAGGMDTQYF. Written as DNA, the CDR3 is TGTGCCAGCAGCTTGGTTGCGGGGGGGATGGATACGCAGTATTTT. J is TRBJ2-3 and V is TRBV5-4, with 9 bases that match TRBD2. CDR1 is SGHNT, CDR2 YYREEE, per germline (reference sequence). J was trimmed by 6 bases and V by 0 bases; bases with no gene match: 5. This CDR3 spans 15 amino acids.

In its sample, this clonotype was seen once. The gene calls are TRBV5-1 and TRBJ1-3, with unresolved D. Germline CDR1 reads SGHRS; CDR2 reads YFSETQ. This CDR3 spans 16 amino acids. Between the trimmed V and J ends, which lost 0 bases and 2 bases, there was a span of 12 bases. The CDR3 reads CASSLGARTAGNTIYF. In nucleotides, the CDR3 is TGCGCCAGCAGCTTGGGGGCCAGGACGGCTGGAAACACCATATATTTT.

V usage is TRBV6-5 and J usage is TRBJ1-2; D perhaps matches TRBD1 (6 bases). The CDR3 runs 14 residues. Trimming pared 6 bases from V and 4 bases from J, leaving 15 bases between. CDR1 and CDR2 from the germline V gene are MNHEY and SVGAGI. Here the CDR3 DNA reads TGTGCCAGCAGCCTCGGCAGGGGCAGCTATGGCTACACCTTC. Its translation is CASSLGRGSYGYTF.

The DNA of the CDR3 is TGCGCCAGCAGCCTTAAACATGGGGGGACTGAAGCTTTCTTT. As protein: CASSLKHGGTEAFF. This chain connects TRBV4-3 to TRBJ1-1; possibly TRBD1 for D (5 bases). Trimming took off 4 bases at V and 5 bases at J, with 14 bases between the two ends. The CDR3 has 14 residues. CDR1 and CDR2 (germline): LGHNA, YSLEER.

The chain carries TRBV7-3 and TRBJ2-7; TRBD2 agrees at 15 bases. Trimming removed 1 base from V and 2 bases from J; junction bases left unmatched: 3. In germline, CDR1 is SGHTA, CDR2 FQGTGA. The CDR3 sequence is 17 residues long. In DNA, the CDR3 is TGTGCCAGCAGCTTAAAGGGACTAGCGGGGGGTACCTACGAGCAGTACGTC. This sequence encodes CASSLKGLAGGTYEQYV.

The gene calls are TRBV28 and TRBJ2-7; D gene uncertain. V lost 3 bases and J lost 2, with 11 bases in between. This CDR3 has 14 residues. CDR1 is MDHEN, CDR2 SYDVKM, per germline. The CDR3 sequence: CASSLVAVPYEQYV. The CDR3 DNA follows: TGTGCCAGCAGTTTGGTGGCGGTGCCCTACGAGCAGTACGTC.

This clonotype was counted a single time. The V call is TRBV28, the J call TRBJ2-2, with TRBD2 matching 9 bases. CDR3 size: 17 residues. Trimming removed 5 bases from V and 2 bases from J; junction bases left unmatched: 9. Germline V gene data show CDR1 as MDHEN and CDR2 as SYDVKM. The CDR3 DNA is TGTGCCAGCAGTCCTCCCGGGACTAGCCCTAACACCGGGGAGCTGTTTTTT. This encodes CASSPPGTSPNTGELFF.

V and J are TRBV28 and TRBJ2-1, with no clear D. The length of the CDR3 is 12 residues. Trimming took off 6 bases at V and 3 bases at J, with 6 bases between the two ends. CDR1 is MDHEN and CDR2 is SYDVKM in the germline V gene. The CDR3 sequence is CASSFIYNEQFF. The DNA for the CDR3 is TGTGCCAGCAGCTTCATCTACAATGAGCAGTTCTTC.

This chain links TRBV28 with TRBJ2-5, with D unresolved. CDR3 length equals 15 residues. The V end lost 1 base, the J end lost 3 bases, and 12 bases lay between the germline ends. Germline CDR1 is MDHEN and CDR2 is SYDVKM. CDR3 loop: CASSLSGRWKETQYF. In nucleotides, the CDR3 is TGTGCCAGCAGTTTATCCGGCCGGTGGAAAGAGACCCAGTACTTC.

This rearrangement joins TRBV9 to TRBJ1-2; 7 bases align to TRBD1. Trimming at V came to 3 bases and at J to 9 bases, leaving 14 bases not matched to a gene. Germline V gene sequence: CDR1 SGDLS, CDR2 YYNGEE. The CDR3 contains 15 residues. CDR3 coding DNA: TGTGCCAGCAGCGGGGACAGTACTAGGACTATGCGCTACACCTTC. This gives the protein CASSGDSTRTMRYTF.

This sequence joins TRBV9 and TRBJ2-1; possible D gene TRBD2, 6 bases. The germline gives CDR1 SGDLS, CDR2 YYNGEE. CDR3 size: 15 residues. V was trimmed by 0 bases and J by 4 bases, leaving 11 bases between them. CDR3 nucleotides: TGTGCCAGCAGCGTAGGTAGCGGCCAATACAATGAGCAGTTCTTC. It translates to CASSVGSGQYNEQFF. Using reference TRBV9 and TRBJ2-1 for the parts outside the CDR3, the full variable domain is DSGVTQTPKHLITATGQRVTLRCSPRSGDLSVYWYQQSLDQGLQFLIQYYNGEERAKGNILERFSAQQFPDLHSELNLSSLELGDSALYFCASSVGSGQYNEQFFGPGTRLTVL.

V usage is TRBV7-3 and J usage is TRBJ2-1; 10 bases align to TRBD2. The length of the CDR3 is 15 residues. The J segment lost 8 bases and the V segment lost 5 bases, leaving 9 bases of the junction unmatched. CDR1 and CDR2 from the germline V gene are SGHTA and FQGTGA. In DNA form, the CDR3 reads TGTGCCAGCAGCCCAGGTAGCGGGGGGCGGGATGAGCAGTTCTTC. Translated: CASSPGSGGRDEQFF.

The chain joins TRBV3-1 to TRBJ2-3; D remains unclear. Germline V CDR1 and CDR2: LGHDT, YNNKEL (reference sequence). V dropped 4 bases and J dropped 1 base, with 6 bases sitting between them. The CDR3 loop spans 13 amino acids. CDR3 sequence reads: CASSPWGTDTQYF. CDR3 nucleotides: TGTGCCAGCAGCCCTTGGGGCACAGATACGCAGTATTTT.

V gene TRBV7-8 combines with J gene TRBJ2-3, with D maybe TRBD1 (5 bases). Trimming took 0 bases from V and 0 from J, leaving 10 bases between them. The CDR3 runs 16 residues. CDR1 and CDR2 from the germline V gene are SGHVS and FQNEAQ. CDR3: CASSLAAGSSTDTQYF. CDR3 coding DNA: TGTGCCAGCAGCTTAGCGGCAGGGTCGAGCACAGATACGCAGTATTTT.

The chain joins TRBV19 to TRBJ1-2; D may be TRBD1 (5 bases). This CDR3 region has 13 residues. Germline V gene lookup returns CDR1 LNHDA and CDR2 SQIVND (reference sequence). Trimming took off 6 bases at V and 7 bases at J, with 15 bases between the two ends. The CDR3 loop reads CASSPRTRGGYTF. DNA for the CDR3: TGTGCCAGTAGCCCCCGGACGAGGGGTGGCTACACCTTC.

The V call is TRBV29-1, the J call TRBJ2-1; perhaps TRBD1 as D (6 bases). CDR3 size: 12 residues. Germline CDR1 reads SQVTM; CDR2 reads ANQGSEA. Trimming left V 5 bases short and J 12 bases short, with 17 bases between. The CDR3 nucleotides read TGCAGCGTTTCCTCTGGGGGCTCGGGGCAGTTCTTC. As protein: CSVSSGGSGQFF.

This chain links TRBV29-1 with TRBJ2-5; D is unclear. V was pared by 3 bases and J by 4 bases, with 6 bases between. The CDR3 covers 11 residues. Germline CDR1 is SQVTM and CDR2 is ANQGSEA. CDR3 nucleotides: TGCAGCGTTGAGTACGGAGAGACCCAGTACTTC. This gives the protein CSVEYGETQYF. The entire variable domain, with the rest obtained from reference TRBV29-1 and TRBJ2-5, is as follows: SAVISQKPSRDICQRGTSLTIQCQVDSQVTMMFWYRQQPGQSLTLIATANQGSEATYESGFVIDKFPISRPNLTFSTLTVSNMSPEDSSIYLCSVEYGETQYFGPGTRLLVL.